The T cell receptor (beta chain) under discussion was sequenced for a study of cytomegalovirus exposure and HLA in healthy donors. General study results and limits: Diagnosis of cytomegalovirus status made by the classifier reportedly showed high specificity and sensitivity. Roughly uniform depth of sequencing across donors was assumed in presence/absence analyses.

The CDR3 is 15 amino acids. J lost 2 bases, V lost 4 bases, and 6 bases had no gene match. Germline V lookup: CDR1 SGHRS, CDR2 YFSETQ. To note about this clone: Its cognate antigen is unknown.

The PCR contained 60 Vbeta and 13 Jbeta primers. Generated by immunoSEQ multiplex PCR, the TCRdb table keeps only in-frame clones and is missing some. The repertoire has about 150,000 clones, roughly three quarters of them found once; the top ten carry approximately 2.8%. V and J are TRBV5-1 and TRBJ2-3; 8 bases match TRBD1. The sample was PBMCs. The receptor's source is a male donor in good health and CMV-seronegative. The CDR3 is CASSPGQGHTDTQYF. The CDR3 region has the DNA TGCGCCAGCAGCCCTGGACAGGGACACACAGATACGCAGTATTTT.